This T cell receptor beta chain was sequenced in a study of blood T cells in healthy people across ages. Study-level points and caveats: Naive T cell percentage showed a strong correlation with TCR beta diversity.

The sample providers were healthy Caucasian people from Russia, aged about 6 to 95. Every sample gave at least 5.5 micrograms of total RNA when it was extracted. The count of this clonotype is one. Its antigen is unidentified. Primed by a sample-barcoded 5' primer and a J-beta primer mix, a second PCR proceeded for 7 to 11 cycles. Every sample gave at least 2.5 million paired-end reads containing CDR3. TCRdb re-derived calls from the 5' RACE reads in MiXCR, one entry per CDR3 protein. Of around 990,000 distinct CDR3 sequences listed, less than 45% are singletons. V dropped 1 base and J dropped 7 bases, with 15 bases sitting between them. Per the germline V gene, CDR1 is SGHRS and CDR2 is YFSETQ. The CDR3 runs to 14 residues.

The sample consisted of blood. This clonotype was obtained from a man aged 18-30 years in good health. V usage is TRBV5-1 and J usage is TRBJ2-7; D call uncertain. CDR3 DNA sequence: TGCGCCAGCAGCTTGCGGATTCGGAACAATGAGCAGTACTTC. Amino acids: CASSLRIRNNEQYF.